Detailed here is one TCR beta chain. After isolation, RNA underwent reverse transcription to generate cDNA as the sequencing template. The protocol was immunoSEQ multiplex PCR, while the TCRdb copy is restricted to in-frame clones and leaves out a portion. The sample contains 180,000 or so clones, approximately 52% of which appear only once. CDR1 is SEHNR, CDR2 FQNEAQ, per germline (reference sequence). This CDR3 spans 14 amino acids. Between the trimmed V and J ends, which lost 3 bases and 3 bases, there was a span of 8 bases. These data are taken from a study of CD8+ T cells in alopecia areata. Treatment: oral pan-JAK inhibitor, 5-10 mg twice daily. Peripheral blood, together with lesional scalp punch biopsies, was collected from alopecia areata patients.

This clonotype was sampled from a human donor with alopecia areata. Specimen: CD4+ T cells sorted from blood, collected between weeks 55 and 65, from a patient treated with tofacitinib. V and J are TRBV7-9 and TRBJ1-4; tentatively, D is TRBD1 (6 bases). The CDR3 DNA reads as TGTGCCAGCAGCTTCAAGGGGGCTAATGAAAAACTGTTTTTT. Translating gives CASSFKGANEKLFF.